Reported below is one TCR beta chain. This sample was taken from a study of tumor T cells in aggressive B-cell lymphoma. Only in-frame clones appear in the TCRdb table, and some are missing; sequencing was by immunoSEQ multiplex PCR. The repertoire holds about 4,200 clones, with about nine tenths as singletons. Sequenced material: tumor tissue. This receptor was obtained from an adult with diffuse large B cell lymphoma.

The CDR3 spells CASSQVPPGLVYEQYF. The CDR3, as DNA: TGCGCCAGCAGCCAAGTCCCCCCGGGACTTGTCTACGAGCAGTACTTC. The V call is TRBV4-1, the J call TRBJ2-7, with a tentative D call TRBD2 (6 bases). The CDR3 sequence is 16 residues long. Deletions cut 1 base from V and 3 bases from J, with 16 bases between. Germline V CDR1 and CDR2: MGHRA, YSYEKL.